The source of this T cell receptor beta chain is a study of monozygotic twins with inflammatory bowel disease. As to this clonotype: Its antigen is not known.

cDNA was made in eight separate reactions per sample. Two nested PCRs, run for approximately 16 and 9 cycles, were applied to TCRalpha and TCRbeta cDNA. TCRdb reprocessed the 5' RACE reads, with one entry per CDR3 protein and no DNA. The listing contains about 200,000 distinct CDR3 sequences. Findings and limits, study-wide: IBD patients carried less diverse TCRbeta repertoires (inverse Simpson) than healthy co-twins. Immunosuppressive treatment differences may have increased patient repertoire variability.

The sample taken for sequencing was blood. This clonotype originated in a human donor with ulcerative colitis or Crohn's disease, or a healthy co-twin of an affected twin (not recorded which).

CDR3: CAISDRVHQPQHF. This chain uses TRBV10-3 with TRBJ1-5; TCRdb gives TRBD1 as the D gene, but with no DNA this cannot be confirmed. CDR1 and CDR2 from the germline V gene are ENHRY and SYGVKD. The CDR3 covers 13 residues.